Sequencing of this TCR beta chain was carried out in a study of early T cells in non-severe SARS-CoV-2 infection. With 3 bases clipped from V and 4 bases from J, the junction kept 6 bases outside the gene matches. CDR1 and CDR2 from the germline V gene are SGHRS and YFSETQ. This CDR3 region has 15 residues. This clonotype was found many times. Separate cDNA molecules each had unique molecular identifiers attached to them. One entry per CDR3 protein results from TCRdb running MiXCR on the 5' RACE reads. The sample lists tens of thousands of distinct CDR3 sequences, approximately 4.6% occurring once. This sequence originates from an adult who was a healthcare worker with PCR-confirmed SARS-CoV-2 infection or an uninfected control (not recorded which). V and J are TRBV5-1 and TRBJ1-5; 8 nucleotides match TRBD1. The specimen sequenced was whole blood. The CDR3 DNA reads TGCGCCAGCAGCTCCGGACAGGGTCCAAATCAGCCCCAGCATTTT. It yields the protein CASSSGQGPNQPQHF.